These T cell receptor beta chains were read from a single sample in a study of neurological immune-mediated disorders. TCRdb analysed the 5' RACE reads with MiXCR anew, one entry per CDR3 protein. The sample lists about 79,000 distinct CDR3 sequences; 11% to 15% were seen once. Source material: PBMCs. All receptors derive from a woman aged 45 to 65 in good health. Each CDR3 is given with its conserved first and last residue.

v_call: TRBV9
j_call: TRBJ2-7
cdr3_aa: CASSRWTSGGEQYF

v_call: TRBV5-1
j_call: TRBJ2-5
cdr3_aa: CASSKDGQTYQETQYF

v_call: TRBV20-1
j_call: TRBJ2-1
cdr3_aa: CSGASGIHNEQFF

v_call: TRBV6-5
j_call: TRBJ2-5
cdr3_aa: CASQRGGFQETQYF

v_call: TRBV28
j_call: TRBJ1-1
cdr3_aa: CASSLLTNTEAFF

v_call: TRBV12-3/TRBV12-4
j_call: TRBJ1-1
cdr3_aa: CASIQDRPNTEAFF

v_call: TRBV2
j_call: TRBJ2-1
cdr3_aa: CASCVATYNEQFF

v_call: TRBV3-1
j_call: TRBJ1-2
cdr3_aa: CASRPAGLYGYTF

v_call: TRBV27
j_call: TRBJ2-5
cdr3_aa: CASSPSGGFRGTQYF

v_call: TRBV6-2/TRBV6-3
j_call: TRBJ1-2
cdr3_aa: CASSERTLRGYTF

v_call: TRBV5-5
j_call: TRBJ1-2
cdr3_aa: CASSLGARVADYGYTF

v_call: TRBV7-3
j_call: TRBJ2-2
cdr3_aa: CASSLNNYKGGELFF

v_call: TRBV4-2
j_call: TRBJ2-1
cdr3_aa: CASSQDPSGNYNEQFF

v_call: TRBV5-1
j_call: TRBJ2-1
cdr3_aa: CASSLGPSGFFFNEQFF

v_call: TRBV15
j_call: TRBJ1-4
cdr3_aa: CATSRGGRTTNEKLFF

v_call: TRBV20-1
j_call: TRBJ2-1
cdr3_aa: CSARDAQGSMGYNEQFF

v_call: TRBV7-2
j_call: TRBJ1-5
cdr3_aa: CASSLFVGEQPQHF

v_call: TRBV7-9
j_call: TRBJ2-3
cdr3_aa: CASSPAPDTQYF

v_call: TRBV29-1
j_call: TRBJ1-4
cdr3_aa: CSVARAGGDEKLFF

v_call: TRBV29-1
j_call: TRBJ1-1
cdr3_aa: CSVLLVEAFF

v_call: TRBV5-1
j_call: TRBJ2-2
cdr3_aa: CASSSSVTGELFF

v_call: TRBV20-1
j_call: TRBJ1-1
cdr3_aa: CSARLAGGRTEAFF

v_call: TRBV21-1
j_call: TRBJ2-1
cdr3_aa: CASSKANYKREVDEQFF

v_call: TRBV12-3/TRBV12-4
j_call: TRBJ1-2
cdr3_aa: CASRLTGTGGYTF

v_call: TRBV11-3
j_call: TRBJ2-3
cdr3_aa: CASSSWTGGADTQYF

v_call: TRBV7-2
j_call: TRBJ1-2
cdr3_aa: CASSETGGSYGYTF

v_call: TRBV5-6
j_call: TRBJ2-6
cdr3_aa: CASSLKTDSGANVLTF

v_call: TRBV5-1
j_call: TRBJ1-5
cdr3_aa: CASSLEGHQPQHF

v_call: TRBV5-1
j_call: TRBJ2-5
cdr3_aa: CASSPNGIYQETQYF

v_call: TRBV9
j_call: TRBJ2-7
cdr3_aa: CASSVGMLGLYEQYF

v_call: TRBV5-1
j_call: TRBJ2-2
cdr3_aa: CASSTTSGSAELFF

v_call: TRBV4-2
j_call: TRBJ2-5
cdr3_aa: CASSQDVAGGPLKTQYF

v_call: TRBV10-1
j_call: TRBJ1-2
cdr3_aa: CASSERQDKLLFYGYTF

v_call: TRBV5-1
j_call: TRBJ2-3
cdr3_aa: CASSPGGLGTDTQYF

v_call: TRBV5-1
j_call: TRBJ2-7
cdr3_aa: CASSLDTVPGEQYF

v_call: TRBV5-1
j_call: TRBJ2-3
cdr3_aa: CASSHGQSYGGLRTDTQYF

v_call: TRBV25-1
j_call: TRBJ2-7
cdr3_aa: CATQYGTGEYEQYF

v_call: TRBV7-2
j_call: TRBJ2-3
cdr3_aa: CASSLESGGSTDTQYF

v_call: TRBV6-6
j_call: TRBJ2-5
cdr3_aa: CASSPAGRYQETQYF

v_call: TRBV7-9
j_call: TRBJ1-4
cdr3_aa: CASSLAGGEKLFF

v_call: TRBV12-3/TRBV12-4
j_call: TRBJ2-7
cdr3_aa: CASSLVDEQYF

v_call: TRBV7-2
j_call: TRBJ2-7
cdr3_aa: CASSIQLAGGHEQYF

v_call: TRBV5-1
j_call: TRBJ2-5
cdr3_aa: CASSPGPQETQYF

v_call: TRBV5-1
j_call: TRBJ2-7
cdr3_aa: CASSPGTSSSYEQYF

v_call: TRBV5-1
j_call: TRBJ2-1
cdr3_aa: CASSLTSGGARYEQFF

v_call: TRBV6-5
j_call: TRBJ1-1
cdr3_aa: CASSYSGQRTEAFF

v_call: TRBV5-1
j_call: TRBJ2-7
cdr3_aa: CASSFAPGQSYEQYF

v_call: TRBV12-3/TRBV12-4
j_call: TRBJ1-1
cdr3_aa: CASSHRLLDTEAFF

v_call: TRBV29-1
j_call: TRBJ2-1
cdr3_aa: CSVGGQGNRDEQFF

v_call: TRBV12-3/TRBV12-4
j_call: TRBJ2-1
cdr3_aa: CASSFPGGRGFNEQFF

v_call: TRBV14
j_call: TRBJ1-2
cdr3_aa: CASSPRVLGGYTF

v_call: TRBV5-1
j_call: TRBJ1-5
cdr3_aa: CASSLEGSNQPQHF

v_call: TRBV14
j_call: TRBJ2-1
cdr3_aa: CASSLLGGVPYNEQFF

v_call: TRBV12-3/TRBV12-4
j_call: TRBJ1-1
cdr3_aa: CASRGTGTTEAFF